Below, one TCR beta chain is given with its context. The method was immunoSEQ multiplex PCR; TCRdb's version includes in-frame clones alone and lacks a portion of them. Among 100,000 to 150,000 clones listed, about 70% were seen once. The sample comes from a study of blood T cell repertoires in COVID-19. Across the whole study: PBMCs, B-cell-depleted T cells, or T cells were the source of the cDNA or gDNA that made up the material.

After removal of 7 bases from V and 9 bases from J, the junction contained 6 bases not matched to a gene. CDR3 length: 14 amino acids. Germline lookup yields CDR1 SGHVS and CDR2 FQNEAQ. The sample comprised peripheral blood. J is TRBJ1-6 and V is TRBV7-8; 10 nucleotides agree with TRBD1. This receptor was taken from an elderly man with COVID-19, enrolled during active disease. The CDR3 spells CASTSDRGSSPLHF. The CDR3 region has the DNA TGTGCCAGCACCTCGGACAGGGGGAGTTCACCCCTCCACTTT.